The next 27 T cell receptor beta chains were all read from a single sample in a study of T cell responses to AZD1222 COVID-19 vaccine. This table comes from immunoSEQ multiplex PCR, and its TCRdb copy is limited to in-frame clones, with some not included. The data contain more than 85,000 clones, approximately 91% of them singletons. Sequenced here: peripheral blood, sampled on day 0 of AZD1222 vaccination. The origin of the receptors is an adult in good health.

In DNA form, the CDR3 reads TGTGCCAGCAGTGAATACGGGGGCGACTATGGCTACACCTTC. This codes for CASSEYGGDYGYTF. V gene TRBV6-1 combines with J gene TRBJ1-2; tentatively, D is TRBD1 (6 bases). CDR1 MNHNS and CDR2 SASEGT come from the germline V gene. The CDR3 consists of 14 residues. The germline V and J ends were trimmed by 2 bases and 3 bases, with 10 bases remaining between them.

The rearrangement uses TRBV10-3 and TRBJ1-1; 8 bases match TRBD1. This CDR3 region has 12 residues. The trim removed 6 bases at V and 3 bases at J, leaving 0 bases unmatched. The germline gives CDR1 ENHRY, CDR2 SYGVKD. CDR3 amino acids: CAIRGQDTEAFF. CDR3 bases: TGTGCCATCAGGGGACAGGACACTGAAGCTTTCTTT.

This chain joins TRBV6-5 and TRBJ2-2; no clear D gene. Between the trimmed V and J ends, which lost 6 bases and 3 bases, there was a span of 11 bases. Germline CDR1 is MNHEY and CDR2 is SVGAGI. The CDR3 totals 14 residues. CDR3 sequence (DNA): TGTGCCAGCAGGAGGAGTGGGGACACCGGGGAGCTGTTTTTT. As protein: CASRRSGDTGELFF.

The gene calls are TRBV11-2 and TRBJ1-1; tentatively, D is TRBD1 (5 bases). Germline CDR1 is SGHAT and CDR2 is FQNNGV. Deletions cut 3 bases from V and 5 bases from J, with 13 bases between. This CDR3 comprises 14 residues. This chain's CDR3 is CASSLRQGLTEAFF. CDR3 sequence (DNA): TGTGCCAGCAGCTTGCGGCAGGGATTGACTGAAGCTTTCTTT. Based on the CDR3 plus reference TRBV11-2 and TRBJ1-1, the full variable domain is EAGVAQSPRYKIIEKRQSVAFWCNPISGHATLYWYQQILGQGPKLLIQFQNNGVVDDSQLPKDRFSAERLKGVDSTLKIQPAKLEDSAVYLCASSLRQGLTEAFFGQGTRLTVV.

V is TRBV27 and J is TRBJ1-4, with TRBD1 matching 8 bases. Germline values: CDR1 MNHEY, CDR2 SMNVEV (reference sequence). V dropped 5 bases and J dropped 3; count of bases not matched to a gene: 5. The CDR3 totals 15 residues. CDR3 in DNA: TGTGCCAGCAGTACATACAGGGGGTCTAATGAAAAACTGTTTTTT. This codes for CASSTYRGSNEKLFF. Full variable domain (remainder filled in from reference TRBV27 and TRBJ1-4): EAQVTQNPRYLITVTGKKLTVTCSQNMNHEYMSWYRQDPGLGLRQIYYSMNVEVTDKGDVPEGYKVSRKEKRNFPLILESPSPNQTSLYFCASSTYRGSNEKLFFGSGTQLSVL.

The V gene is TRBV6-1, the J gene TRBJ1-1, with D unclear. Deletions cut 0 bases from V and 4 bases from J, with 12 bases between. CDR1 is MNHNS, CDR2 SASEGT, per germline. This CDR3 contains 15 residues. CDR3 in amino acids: CASSEAVVLGTEAFF. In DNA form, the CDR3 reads TGTGCCAGCAGTGAAGCGGTAGTCCTGGGCACTGAAGCTTTCTTT.

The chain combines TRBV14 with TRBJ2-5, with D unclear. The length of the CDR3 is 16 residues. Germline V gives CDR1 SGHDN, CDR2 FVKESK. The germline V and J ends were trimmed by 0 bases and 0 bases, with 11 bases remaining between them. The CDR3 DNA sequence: TGTGCCAGCAGCCAAGAAGGTACGACGTACCAAGAGACCCAGTACTTC. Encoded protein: CASSQEGTTYQETQYF.

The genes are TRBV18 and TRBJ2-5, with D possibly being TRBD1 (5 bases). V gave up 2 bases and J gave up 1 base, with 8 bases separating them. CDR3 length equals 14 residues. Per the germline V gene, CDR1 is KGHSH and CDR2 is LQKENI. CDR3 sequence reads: CASSPRTFQETQYF. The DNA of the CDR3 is TGTGCCAGCTCACCAAGGACATTCCAAGAGACCCAGTACTTC.

The CDR3 here is CASSIKGGPWDYTF. Written as DNA, the CDR3 is TGTGCCAGTAGTATAAAGGGTGGACCTTGGGACTACACCTTC. The rearrangement links TRBV19 to TRBJ1-2, with D uncertain. Germline CDR1 reads LNHDA; CDR2 reads SQIVND (reference sequence). V lost 2 bases and J 10 bases, leaving 17 bases between the germline ends. This CDR3 has 14 residues.

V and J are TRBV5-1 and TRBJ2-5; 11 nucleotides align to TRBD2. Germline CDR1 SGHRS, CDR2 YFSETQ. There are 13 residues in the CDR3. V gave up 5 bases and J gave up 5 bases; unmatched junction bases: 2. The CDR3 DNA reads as TGCGCCAGCAGTAGCGGGAGGGAGGAGACCCAGTACTTC. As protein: CASSSGREETQYF.

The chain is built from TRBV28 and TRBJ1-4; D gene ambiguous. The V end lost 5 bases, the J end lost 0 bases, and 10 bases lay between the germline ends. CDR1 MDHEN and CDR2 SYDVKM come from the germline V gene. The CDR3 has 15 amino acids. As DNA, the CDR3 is TGTGCCAGCAGTCATAACACCGCAACTAATGAAAAACTGTTTTTT. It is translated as CASSHNTATNEKLFF.

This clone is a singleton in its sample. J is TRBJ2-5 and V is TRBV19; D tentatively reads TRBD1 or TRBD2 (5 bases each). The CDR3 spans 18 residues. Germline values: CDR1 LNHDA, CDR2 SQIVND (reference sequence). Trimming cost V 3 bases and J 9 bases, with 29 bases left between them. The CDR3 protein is CASSITFGTPTSVRAQYF. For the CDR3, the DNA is TGTGCCAGTAGTATCACCTTCGGGACCCCCACGAGTGTGAGGGCCCAGTACTTC.

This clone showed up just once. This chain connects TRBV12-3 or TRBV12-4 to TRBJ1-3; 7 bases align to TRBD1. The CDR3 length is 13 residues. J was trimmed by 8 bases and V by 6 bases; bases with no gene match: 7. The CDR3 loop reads CASSWTGLDTIYF. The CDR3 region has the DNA TGTGCCAGCAGCTGGACAGGCCTAGACACCATATATTTT.

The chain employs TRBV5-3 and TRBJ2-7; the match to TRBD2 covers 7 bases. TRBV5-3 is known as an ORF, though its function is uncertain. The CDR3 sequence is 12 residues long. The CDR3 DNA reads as TGTGGCACGAGGGCGGGAGTCTACGAGCAGTACTTC. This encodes CGTRAGVYEQYF.

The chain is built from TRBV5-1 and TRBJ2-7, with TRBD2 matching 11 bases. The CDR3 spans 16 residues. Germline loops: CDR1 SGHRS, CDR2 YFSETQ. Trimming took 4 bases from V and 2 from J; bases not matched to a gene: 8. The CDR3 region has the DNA TGCGCCAGCAGCCCTAGCGGGAGGCATACAACCTACGAGCAGTACTTC. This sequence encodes CASSPSGRHTTYEQYF.

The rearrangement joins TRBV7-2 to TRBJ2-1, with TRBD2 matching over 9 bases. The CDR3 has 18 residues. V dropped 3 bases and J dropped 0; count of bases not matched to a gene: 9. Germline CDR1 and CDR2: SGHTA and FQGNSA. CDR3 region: CASSFPSGVGSSYNEQFF. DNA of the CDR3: TGTGCCAGCAGCTTCCCTAGCGGGGTGGGGAGCTCCTACAATGAGCAGTTCTTC. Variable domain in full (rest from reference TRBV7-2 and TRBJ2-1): GAGVSQSPSNKVTEKGKDVELRCDPISGHTALYWYRQSLGQGLEFLIYFQGNSAPDKSGLPSDRFSAERTGGSVSTLTIQRTQQEDSAVYLCASSFPSGVGSSYNEQFFGPGTRLTVL.

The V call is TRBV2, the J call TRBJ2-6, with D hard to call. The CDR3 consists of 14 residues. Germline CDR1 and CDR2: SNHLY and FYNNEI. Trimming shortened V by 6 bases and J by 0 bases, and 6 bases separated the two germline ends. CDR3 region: CASSARSGANVLTF. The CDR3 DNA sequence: TGTGCCAGCAGCGCCCGCTCTGGGGCCAACGTCCTGACTTTC.

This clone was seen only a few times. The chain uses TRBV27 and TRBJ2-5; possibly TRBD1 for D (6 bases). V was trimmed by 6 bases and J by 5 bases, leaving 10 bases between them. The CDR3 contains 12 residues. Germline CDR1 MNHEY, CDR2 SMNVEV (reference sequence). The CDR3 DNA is TGTGCCAGCAGGGGGGCCTGGGAGACCCAGTACTTC. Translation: CASRGAWETQYF.

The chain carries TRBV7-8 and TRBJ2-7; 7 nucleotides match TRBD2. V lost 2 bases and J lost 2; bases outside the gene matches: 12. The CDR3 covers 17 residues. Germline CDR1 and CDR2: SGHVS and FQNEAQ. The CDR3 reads CASSLYSGASGTYEQYF. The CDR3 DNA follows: TGTGCCAGCAGCTTATACTCCGGCGCTAGCGGCACCTACGAGCAGTACTTC.

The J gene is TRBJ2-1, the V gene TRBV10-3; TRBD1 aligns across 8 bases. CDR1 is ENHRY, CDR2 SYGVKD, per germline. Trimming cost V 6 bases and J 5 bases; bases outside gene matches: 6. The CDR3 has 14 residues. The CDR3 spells CAIRAEDRDNEQFF. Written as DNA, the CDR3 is TGTGCCATCAGAGCTGAGGACAGGGACAATGAGCAGTTCTTC.

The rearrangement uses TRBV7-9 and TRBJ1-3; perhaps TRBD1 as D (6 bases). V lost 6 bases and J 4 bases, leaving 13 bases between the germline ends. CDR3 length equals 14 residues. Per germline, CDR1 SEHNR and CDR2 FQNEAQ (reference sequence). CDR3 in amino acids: CASSLTTGGNTIYF. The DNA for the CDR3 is TGTGCCAGCAGTCTTACCACAGGGGGAAACACCATATATTTT.

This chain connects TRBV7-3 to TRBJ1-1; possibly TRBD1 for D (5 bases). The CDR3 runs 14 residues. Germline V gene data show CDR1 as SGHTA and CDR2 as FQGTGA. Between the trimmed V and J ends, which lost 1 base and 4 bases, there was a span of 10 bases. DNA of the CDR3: TGTGCCAGCAGCTTAAGGGGCTACGGCACTGAAGCTTTCTTT. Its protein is CASSLRGYGTEAFF. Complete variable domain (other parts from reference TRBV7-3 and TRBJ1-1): GAGVSQTPSNKVTEKGKYVELRCDPISGHTALYWYRQSLGQGPEFLIYFQGTGAADDSGLPNDRFFAVRPEGSVSTLKIQRTERGDSAVYLCASSLRGYGTEAFFGQGTRLTVV.

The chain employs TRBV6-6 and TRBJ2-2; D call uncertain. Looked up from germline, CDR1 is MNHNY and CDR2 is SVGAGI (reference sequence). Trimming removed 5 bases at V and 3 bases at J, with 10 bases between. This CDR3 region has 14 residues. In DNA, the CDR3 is TGTGCCAGCAGTCCCGACACCCACACCGGGGAGCTGTTTTTT. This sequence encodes CASSPDTHTGELFF.

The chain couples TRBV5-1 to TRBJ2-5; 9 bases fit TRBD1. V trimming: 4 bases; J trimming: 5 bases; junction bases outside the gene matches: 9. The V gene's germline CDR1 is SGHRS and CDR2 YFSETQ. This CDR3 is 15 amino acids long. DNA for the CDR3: TGCGCCAGCAGCCCGCGACAGGGGGAAGGGGAGACCCAGTACTTC. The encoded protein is CASSPRQGEGETQYF.

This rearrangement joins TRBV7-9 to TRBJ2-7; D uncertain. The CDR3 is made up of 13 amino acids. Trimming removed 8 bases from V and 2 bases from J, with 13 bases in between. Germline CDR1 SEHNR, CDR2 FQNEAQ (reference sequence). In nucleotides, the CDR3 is TGTGCCAGCTCGAAGAGCTACACCTACGAGCAGTACTTC. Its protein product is CASSKSYTYEQYF.

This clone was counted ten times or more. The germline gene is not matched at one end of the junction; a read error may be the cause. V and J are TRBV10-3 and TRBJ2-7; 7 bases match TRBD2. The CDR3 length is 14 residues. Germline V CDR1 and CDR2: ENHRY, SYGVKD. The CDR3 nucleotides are TGTGCCGCAGGGAGGGAAGGGCCCTCCCACGAGCAGTACTTC. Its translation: CAAGREGPSHEQYF.

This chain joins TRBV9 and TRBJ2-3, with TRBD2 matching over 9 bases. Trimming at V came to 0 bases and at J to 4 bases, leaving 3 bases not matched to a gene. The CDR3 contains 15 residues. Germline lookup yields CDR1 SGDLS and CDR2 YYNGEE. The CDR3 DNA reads TGTGCCAGCAGCGTAGCGGGACTAGCTTCAGATACGCAGTATTTT. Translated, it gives CASSVAGLASDTQYF.